Listed below are T cell receptor beta chains from one sample, sequenced in a study of cytotoxic CD8 clonotypes in ibrutinib-treated CLL. Sequencing was performed with immunoSEQ multiplex PCR; in TCRdb, only in-frame clones are kept and a portion is missing. Of more than 85,000 clones in the sample, approximately 82% were seen once. The sample here was PBMCs, taken after 12 months of ibrutinib treatment. Receptor source: a human donor with chronic lymphocytic leukemia. Each CDR3 is given with its conserved first and last residue. The D gene is left open where the match is weak. The size of a clone is reported for some rows only, either as once, few or many, or as a class for expanded clones.

>.|TRBJ2-2|TRBV5-1|.
TGCGCCAGCTCCCCAGGGGACCTGAACACCGGGGAGCTGTTTTTT
CASSPGDLNTGELFF
>few|TRBJ1-2|TRBV6-5|.
TGTGCCAGCAGGGCAGGGAACTATGGCTACACCTTC
CASRAGNYGYTF
>.|TRBJ2-7|TRBV6-6|TRBD2
TGTGCCAGCGTAGCGGGGGCTTCCTACGAGCAGTACTTC
CASVAGASYEQYF
>.|TRBJ2-1|TRBV5-6|.
TGTGCCAGCAGCGGGTGGGGGGCCTACAATGAGCAGTTCTTC
CASSGWGAYNEQFF
>many|TRBJ2-5|TRBV2|TRBD2
TGTGCCAGCAGTGATAGGCCCAGCGGGGGAGGAGAGACCCAGTACTTC
CASSDRPSGGGETQYF
>.|TRBJ2-7|TRBV6-6|.
TGTGCCAGCATGGGGGGCAGGGGCTACGAGCAGTACTTC
CASMGGRGYEQYF
>.|TRBJ2-7|TRBV6-1|.
TGTGCCAGCAGTGAATTTGGCGAGCAGTACTTC
CASSEFGEQYF
>.|TRBJ2-1|TRBV6-1|.
TGTGCCAGCAGTGCCCGCAGGGGCTGGGATGAGCAGTTCTTC
CASSARRGWDEQFF
>once|TRBJ1-5|TRBV15|TRBD1
TGTGCCACCAGTATGACAGGGGGAAGCCAGCCCCAGCATTTT
CATSMTGGSQPQHF
>.|TRBJ1-6|TRBV5-1|.
TGCGCCAGCAGCTTGGACAGGACGACCCTCCACTTT
CASSLDRTTLHF
>.|TRBJ2-3|TRBV30|TRBD2
TGTGCCTGGAGTGTGGCTAGCGGGGGTGATACGCAGTATTTT
CAWSVASGGDTQYF
>.|TRBJ1-1|TRBV19|.
TGTGCCAGTACCTTGAAAGTTGGGGCGAACACTGAAGCTTTCTTT
CASTLKVGANTEAFF
>.|TRBJ2-4|TRBV9|.
TGTGCCAGCAGCGCCCGAGGAAAGGGGAAAAACATTCAGTACTTC
CASSARGKGKNIQYF
>few|TRBJ1-2|TRBV28|TRBD1
TGTGCCAGCAGCACGAGGGACAGGGGGAATGGCTACACCTTC
CASSTRDRGNGYTF
>.|TRBJ2-5|TRBV4-1|TRBD1
TGCGCCAGCAGCCAAAGAGGACAGGGGATTTCAGAGACCCAGTACTTC
CASSQRGQGISETQYF
>.|TRBJ1-1|TRBV6-1|.
TGTGCCAGCAGTGAACGCGGGTCAGCTGAAGCTTTCTTT
CASSERGSAEAFF
>.|TRBJ1-5|TRBV7-2|TRBD1
TGTGCCAGCAGCTTCGGGACAGGGATGGGCAATCAGCCCCAGCATTTT
CASSFGTGMGNQPQHF
>.|TRBJ1-5|TRBV6-6|.
TGTGCCAGCAGCAGGTCTTTGGTCGGCAATCAGCCCCAGCATTTT
CASSRSLVGNQPQHF
>.|TRBJ1-6|TRBV2|.
TGTGCCAGCAGTTTCATGACCGTTAATAATTCACCCCTCCACTTT
CASSFMTVNNSPLHF
>.|TRBJ1-2|TRBV6-6|TRBD1
TGTGCCAGCAGTTCCGGACAGGGTGACTATGGCTACACCTTC
CASSSGQGDYGYTF
>.|TRBJ2-5|TRBV4-2|.
TGTGCCAGCAGCCGGGGTCGGGGCGGGGAGACCCAGTACTTC
CASSRGRGGETQYF